This T cell receptor (beta chain) was captured in a study of control samples from healthy donors and cancer patients. This table comes from immunoSEQ multiplex PCR, and its TCRdb copy is limited to in-frame clones, with some not included. The sample has 46,000 or so clones, more than 85% seen once; the top ten hold around 22%. Trimming shortened V by 0 bases and J by 4 bases, and 11 bases separated the two germline ends. The CDR3 loop spans 15 amino acids. Germline-derived CDR1 and CDR2 are KGHSH and LQKENI. Sequences were obtained from PBMCs. The receptor comes from a woman between 45 and 60 years old with head and neck cancer. This sequence joins TRBV18 and TRBJ2-3; the D gene is possibly TRBD1 (6 bases). CDR3 amino acids: CASSPPSQGSDTQYF. CDR3 nucleotide sequence: TGTGCCAGCTCACCACCGAGCCAGGGGTCAGATACGCAGTATTTT.